The sequence of this T cell receptor (beta chain) was determined in a study of shared clonotypes between healthy human individuals. This clone came up once. The CDR3 totals 11 residues. V lost 6 bases and J lost 8, with 9 bases in between. CDR1 is SGHDT and CDR2 is YYEEEE in the germline V gene. Using immunoSEQ multiplex PCR, the repertoire was profiled, and TCRdb retains in-frame clones only, with some absent. The sample records some 2.3 million clones, more than 80% being singletons. Sequencing was carried out using naive CD4+ T cells from PBMCs. Specified subset: CD45RA+ positively selected. The chain links TRBV5-6 to TRBJ2-1; D is uncertain. The clonotype originates from a young man in good health. Some clones in this sample may be carry-over from other donors' samples. CDR3 region: CASTALDEQFF. DNA for the CDR3: TGTGCCAGCACCGCTTTGGATGAGCAGTTCTTC.